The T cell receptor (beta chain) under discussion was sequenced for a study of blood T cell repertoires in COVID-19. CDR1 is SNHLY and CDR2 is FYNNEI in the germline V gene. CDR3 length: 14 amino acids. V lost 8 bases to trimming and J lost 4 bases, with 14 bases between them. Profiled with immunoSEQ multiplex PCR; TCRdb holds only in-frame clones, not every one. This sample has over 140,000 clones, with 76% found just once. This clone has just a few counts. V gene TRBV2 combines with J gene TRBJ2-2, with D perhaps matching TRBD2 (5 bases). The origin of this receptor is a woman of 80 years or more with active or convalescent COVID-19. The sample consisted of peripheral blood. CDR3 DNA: TGTGCCAGCCTTAAGCGGTCTGGCACCGGGGAGCTGTTTTTT. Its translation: CASLKRSGTGELFF.